This T cell receptor beta chain was documented in a study of blood T cells in healthy people across ages. Then a second PCR, running about 6 to 12 cycles, was carried out with a sample-barcoded 5' primer and a J-beta primer mix. Carrying 12 random nucleotides, a template-switch adaptor labeled each individual cDNA molecule. One entry per CDR3 protein, called by TCRdb with MiXCR from the 5' RACE reads. Here the sample spans about 560,000 distinct CDR3 sequences, roughly a quarter being singletons. A word on this clonotype: What it binds is unknown.

Study findings and constraints: Diversity was estimated from one million T cells, and these estimates were considered underestimates.

Trimming shortened V by 7 bases and J by 4 bases, and 18 bases separated the two germline ends. The CDR3 totals 15 residues. Germline CDR1 reads SNHLY; CDR2 reads FYNNEI. These data also formed part of another study, on T cells of mothers and their children.

This chain links TRBV2 with TRBJ2-3, with a tentative D call TRBD1 (5 bases). What was sequenced was blood. The TCR was taken from a boy between 2 and 10 years old in good health. The CDR3 nucleotides are TGTGCCAGCAACGAGGTGACAGTGGGCTCAGATACGCAGTATTTT. Translation gives CASNEVTVGSDTQYF.